The next 2 T cell receptor beta chains were all read from a single sample in a study of regulatory T cells in long-lasting Graves disease. Time point meaning: newly diagnosed GD, antithyroid drugs for less than 3 months. Generation of the TCR library employed RNA extracted from PBMCs. Building of the TCR beta libraries involved iRepertoire HTBI primers and Arm-PCR of CDR3 regions. One entry per CDR3 protein results from TCRdb running MiXCR on the multiplex PCR reads. The table lists roughly 410,000 distinct CDR3 sequences, about 15% of them singletons. The same sample was also used in a study of T cells in Graves' hyperthyroidism and ophthalmopathy.

The sample in question was peripheral blood mononuclear cells (PBMCs), obtained at new diagnosis, from a patient treated with antithyroid drugs. These receptor sequences come from a woman between 40 and 55 years old with Graves disease.

This clonotype showed up just a few times. The V gene is TRBV27, the J gene TRBJ2-7; the match to TRBD1 covers 10 bases. CDR1 is MNHEY and CDR2 is SMNVEV in the germline V gene (reference sequence). The V segment lost 5 bases and the J segment 5 bases; nucleotides outside the gene matches: 9. CDR3 length: 15 residues. CDR3 sequence: CASSLLGQGGDEQYF. The CDR3 region has the DNA TGTGCCAGCAGTCTCCTAGGACAGGGGGGAGACGAGCAGTACTTC.

This clonotype was seen ten or more times. This sequence joins TRBV11-2 and TRBJ2-5, with TRBD1 matching 9 bases. This CDR3 is built from 15 residues. After removal of 4 bases from V and 5 bases from J, the junction contained 8 bases not matched to a gene. CDR1 SGHAT and CDR2 FQNNGV come from the germline V gene. CDR3 coding DNA: TGTGCCAGCAGCTCCAAACAGGGGGCTTGGGAGACCCAGTACTTC. Translated: CASSSKQGAWETQYF.